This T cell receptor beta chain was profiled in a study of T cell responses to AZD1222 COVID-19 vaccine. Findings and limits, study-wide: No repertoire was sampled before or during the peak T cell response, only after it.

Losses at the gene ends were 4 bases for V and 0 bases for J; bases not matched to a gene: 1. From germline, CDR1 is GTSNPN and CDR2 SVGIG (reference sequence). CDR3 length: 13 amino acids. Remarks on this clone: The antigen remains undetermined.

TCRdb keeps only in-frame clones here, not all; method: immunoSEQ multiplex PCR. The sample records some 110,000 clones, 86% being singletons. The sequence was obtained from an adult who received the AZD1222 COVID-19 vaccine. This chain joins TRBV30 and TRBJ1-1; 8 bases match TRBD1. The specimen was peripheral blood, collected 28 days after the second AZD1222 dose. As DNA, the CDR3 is TGTGCCTGGAAGGGACAGGTGAACACTGAAGCTTTCTTT. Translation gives CAWKGQVNTEAFF.